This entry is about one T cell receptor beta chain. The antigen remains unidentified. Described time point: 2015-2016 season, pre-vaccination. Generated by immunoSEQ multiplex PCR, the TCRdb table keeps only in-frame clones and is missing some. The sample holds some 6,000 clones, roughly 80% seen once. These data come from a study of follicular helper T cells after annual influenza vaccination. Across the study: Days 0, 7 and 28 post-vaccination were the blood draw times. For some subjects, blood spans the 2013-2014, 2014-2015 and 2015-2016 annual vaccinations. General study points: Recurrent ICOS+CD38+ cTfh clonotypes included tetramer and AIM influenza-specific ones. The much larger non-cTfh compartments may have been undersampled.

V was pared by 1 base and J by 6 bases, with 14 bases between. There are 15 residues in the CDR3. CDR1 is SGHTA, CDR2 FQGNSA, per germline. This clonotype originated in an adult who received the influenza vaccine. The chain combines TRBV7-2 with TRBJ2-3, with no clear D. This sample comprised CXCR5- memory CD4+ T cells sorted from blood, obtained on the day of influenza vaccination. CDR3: CASSLDWAREDTQYF. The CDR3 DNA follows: TGTGCCAGCAGCTTAGATTGGGCTAGAGAGGATACGCAGTATTTT.